This T cell receptor (beta chain) is from a study of blood T cell repertoires in COVID-19. About the research overall: In each case, the material was cDNA or gDNA derived from T cells, B-cell-depleted T cells, or PBMCs.

Profiled with immunoSEQ multiplex PCR; TCRdb holds only in-frame clones, not every one. This table has 200,000 to 300,000 clones, around 89% appearing once. Sequencing was carried out using peripheral blood. This TCR was recovered from a woman in her forties with acute or convalescent COVID-19.

Written as DNA, the CDR3 is TGTGCCAGCAGTGAAGCCTTAGGGACAGGGGCTACGAACTATGGCTACACCTTC. Translating gives CASSEALGTGATNYGYTF. The V call is TRBV2, the J call TRBJ1-2; 10 nucleotides agree with TRBD1. CDR1 is SNHLY, CDR2 FYNNEI, per germline. The CDR3 covers 18 residues. Trimming removed 0 bases from V and 2 bases from J; junction bases left unmatched: 9.